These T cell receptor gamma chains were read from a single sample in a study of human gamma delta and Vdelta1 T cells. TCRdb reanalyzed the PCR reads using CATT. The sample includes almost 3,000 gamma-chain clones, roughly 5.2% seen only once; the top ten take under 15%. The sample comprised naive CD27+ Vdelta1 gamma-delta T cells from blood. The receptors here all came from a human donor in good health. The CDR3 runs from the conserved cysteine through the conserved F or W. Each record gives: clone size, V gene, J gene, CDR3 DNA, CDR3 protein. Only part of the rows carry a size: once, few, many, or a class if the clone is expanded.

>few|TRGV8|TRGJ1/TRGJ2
TGTGCCACCTGGGAAACCTATTATTATAAGAAACTCTTT
CATWETYYYKKLF
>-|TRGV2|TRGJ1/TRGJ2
TGTGCCACCGGGGACGGGCGCTATAAGAAAATATTT
CATGDGRYKKIF
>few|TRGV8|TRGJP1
TGTGCCACCGTACGAGGTTGGTTCAAGATATTT
CATVRGWFKIF
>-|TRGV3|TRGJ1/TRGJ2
TGTGCCACCTGGGACAGGCGGACAACCTTTCTGACGGGAAATACCAGAAATTATTATAAGAAACTCTTT
CATWDRRTTFLTGNTRNYYKKLF
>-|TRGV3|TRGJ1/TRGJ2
TGTGCCACCTGGGACTGGGATCATTATAACAAACTATTT
CATWDWDHYNKLF
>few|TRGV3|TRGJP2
TGTGCCACCTGGGACAGGCGGGGGAGTGATTGGATCAAGACGTTT
CATWDRRGSDWIKTF
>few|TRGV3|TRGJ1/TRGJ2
TGTGCCACCTGGGACAGGCCTCGGCTATATAAGAAACTATTT
CATWDRPRLYKKLF
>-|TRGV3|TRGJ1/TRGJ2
TGTGCCACCTGGGACAGGTCTCTTTATTATAAGAAACTCTTT
CATWDRSLYYKKLF
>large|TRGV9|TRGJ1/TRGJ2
TGTGCCTTGTGGGAGGTCCCTTATAAGAAACTCTTT
CALWEVPYKKLF
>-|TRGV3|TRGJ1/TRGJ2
TGTGCCACCTGGGACACACCTAAGTATTATAAGAAACTCTTT
CATWDTPKYYKKLF
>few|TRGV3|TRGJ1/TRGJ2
TGTGCCACCTGGGCCGCCGGGGGGAATTATTATAAGAAACTCTTT
CATWAAGGNYYKKLF
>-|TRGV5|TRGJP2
TGTGCCACCTTTAATGATTGGATCAAGACGTTT
CATFNDWIKTF
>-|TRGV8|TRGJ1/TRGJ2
TGTGCCACCGGGTGCGAGTCAACAAAGAAACTCTTT
CATGCESTKKLF
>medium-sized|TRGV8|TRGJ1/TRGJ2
TGTGCCACCTGGGCACCGGGGTATAAGAAACTCTTT
CATWAPGYKKLF
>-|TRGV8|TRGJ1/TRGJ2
TGTGCCACCTGGGATAGGCACGGAAGAAGCGGGAAACTCTTT
CATWDRHGRSGKLF
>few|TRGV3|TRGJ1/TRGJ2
TGTGCCACCGGGGAGCGGAATAAGAAACTCTTT
CATGERNKKLF